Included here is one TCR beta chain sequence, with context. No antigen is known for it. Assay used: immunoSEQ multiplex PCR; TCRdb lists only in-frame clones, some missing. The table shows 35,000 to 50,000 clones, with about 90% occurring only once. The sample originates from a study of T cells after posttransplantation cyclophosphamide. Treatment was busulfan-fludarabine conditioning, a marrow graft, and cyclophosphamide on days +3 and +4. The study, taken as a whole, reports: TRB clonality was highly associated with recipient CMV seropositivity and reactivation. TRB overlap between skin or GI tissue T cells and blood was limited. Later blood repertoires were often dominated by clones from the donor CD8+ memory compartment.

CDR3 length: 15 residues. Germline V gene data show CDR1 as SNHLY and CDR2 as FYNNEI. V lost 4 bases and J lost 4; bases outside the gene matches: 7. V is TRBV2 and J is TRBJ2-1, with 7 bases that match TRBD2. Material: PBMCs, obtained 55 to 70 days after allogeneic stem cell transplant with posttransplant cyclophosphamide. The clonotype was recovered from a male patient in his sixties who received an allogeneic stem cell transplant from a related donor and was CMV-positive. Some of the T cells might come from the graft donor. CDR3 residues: CASSAPGGIYNEQFF. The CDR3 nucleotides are TGTGCCAGCAGTGCCCCGGGGGGAATATACAATGAGCAGTTCTTC.